The entry below describes one T cell receptor beta chain. Its specificity is unknown. No neoadjuvant therapy was given to the selected pancreatic ductal adenocarcinoma patients before their surgery. The CDR3 is 22 amino acids. Trimming removed 6 bases from V and 0 bases from J, with 34 bases in between. The germline V gene has CDR1 SGHRS and CDR2 YFSETQ. TCRdb's copy holds only in-frame clones and misses some; the assay was immunoSEQ multiplex PCR. This table holds approximately 13,000 clones, just over 85% found once. The data are from a study of T cells in pancreatic ductal adenocarcinoma. Study observations and caveats: This surgical cohort overrepresents the minority presenting with early-stage disease. Tumor samples had fewer productive templates and roughly 7.7-fold fewer unique clonotypes than blood.

Sequencing was performed on PBMCs. V gene TRBV5-1 combines with J gene TRBJ2-4, with D perhaps TRBD1 (6 bases). This clonotype was obtained from a human donor with pancreatic ductal adenocarcinoma. The CDR3 sequence is CASKYVPGHRVETILAKNIQYF. DNA for the CDR3: TGCGCCAGCAAATATGTACCGGGACACCGAGTAGAGACCATTCTAGCCAAAAACATTCAGTACTTC.